This TCR beta chain was found in a study of CD8 T cells in ankylosing spondylitis (dated by TCRdb to 2016 to 2017). The study in broad terms: The study profiled T cell receptor beta repertoires in healthy donors and ankylosing spondylitis patients to find disease-linked TCR variants. Samples of peripheral blood were taken, and for ankylosing spondylitis patients, synovial fluid was collected as well. The whole study cohort included 85 to 120 healthy donors and around 24 ankylosing spondylitis patients. What the authors observed across the whole study: According to the report, matched synovial fluid samples from ankylosing spondylitis patients were significantly enriched for the disease-linked clones. A TCR beta motif made up of about eight highly homologous amino acid variants appeared to be characteristic of blood from ankylosing spondylitis patients. The disease-linked clones showed a CD8+ phenotype and occurred at relatively low frequencies in peripheral blood. Some motif variants were previously reported in synovial fluid and blood of reactive arthritis patients, suggesting common disease-initiation mechanisms.

Sequencing was carried out with an Illumina HiSeq 2500. Quantitative 5'-RACE with molecular barcodes was used to prepare TCR beta libraries. The study's processing was this. Disease-linked TCR variants were identified with a new computational method built on a probabilistic model of VDJ rearrangement. The raw public reads went through TCRdb reprocessing: fastp at Q25, MiXCR clone calling, in-frame beta chains kept. Every CDR3 protein is listed once, alongside the most common genes and DNA of its rows. It is TCRdb's table, rather than the study itself, that gives the V and J calls and clone size. This sample lists over 450,000 distinct CDR3 sequences; roughly 12% were detected once. The ten most abundant clones make up 6.8% of the sample. A word on this clonotype: Its antigen specificity is not known. There are no base qualities to consult, and no much larger clone falls within one base.

The germline V gene (reference sequence) sets CDR1 to LNHDA and CDR2 to SQIVND. V was cut back by 5 bases and J by 7 bases, leaving a gap of 14 bases between them. The CDR3 sequence holds 13 residues, the cysteine and phenylalanine included. Only the CDR3 DNA stays, 39 bases, in frame from base 1. The TCR sequence derives from a male donor with ankylosing spondylitis. Material: blood, either unsorted or a sorted T cell fraction (not recorded which). This chain joins TRBV19 to TRBJ2-5; no D gene call is confident. In nucleotide form, the sequence is TGTGCCAGTAGTCCCGGGTCTTCACGGACCCAGTACTTC. It is translated as CASSPGSSRTQYF.